The rows below give T cell receptor beta chains drawn from one sample of a study of tumor-infiltrating lymphocytes in primary liver carcinoma. A single record per CDR3 protein comes from TCRdb applying MiXCR to the multiplex PCR reads. The table has approximately 40,000 distinct CDR3 sequences, over 70% seen once; the top ten hold over 15%. Sequenced: liver tumor tissue from sampling region 2. These receptors were taken from a man in his forties or fifties with primary liver carcinoma and hepatitis B virus infection. CDR3s include the opening cysteine and the closing phenylalanine or tryptophan. Each record gives: CDR3 protein, CDR3 DNA, clone size, D gene, J gene, V gene. A D gene is named only where the DNA matches it firmly. Rows give clone size only sometimes, using once, few, many, or a class for an expanded clone.

cdr3_aa: CSAMTCGTGTPYEKYF
cdr3_nt: TGCAGCGCCATGACGTGTGGGACTGGCACTCCCTACGAGAAGTACTTC
clone_size: -
d_call: -
j_call: TRBJ2-7
v_call: TRBV29-1

cdr3_aa: CTSSIQAGVSTDTQCF
cdr3_nt: TGTACCAGCAGCATACAAGCGGGAGTCAGCACAGATACGCAGTGTTTT
clone_size: -
d_call: TRBD2
j_call: TRBJ2-3
v_call: TRBV11-2

cdr3_aa: CTSSSPQPGNTDTQYF
cdr3_nt: TGTACCAGCAGCTCACCCCAGCCAGGGAACACGGATACGCAGTATTTT
clone_size: few
d_call: -
j_call: TRBJ2-3
v_call: TRBV5-4

cdr3_aa: CTHWSRRAVYEQFF
cdr3_nt: TGTACCCACTGGTCCAGGAGGGCCGTCTATGAGCAGTTCTTC
clone_size: -
d_call: -
j_call: TRBJ2-1
v_call: TRBV6-1

cdr3_aa: CASTQNQGSNTEAFF
cdr3_nt: TGTGCCAGCACCCAGAATCAGGGGTCGAACACTGAAGCTTTCTTT
clone_size: -
d_call: -
j_call: TRBJ1-1
v_call: TRBV2

cdr3_aa: CNVERLDRYTEAFF
cdr3_nt: TGCAACGTTGAACGACTAGACCGATACACCGAAGCTTTCTTT
clone_size: few
d_call: -
j_call: TRBJ1-1
v_call: TRBV29-1

cdr3_aa: CASSLNLGGMAGELSF
cdr3_nt: TGTGCCAGCAGCTTAAACCTGGGGGGGATGGCCGGGGAGCTGTCTTTT
clone_size: -
d_call: TRBD2
j_call: TRBJ2-2
v_call: TRBV7-3

cdr3_aa: CAGSFRTHYTDTQYF
cdr3_nt: TGTGCCGGCAGCTTTCGGACTCACTATACAGATACGCAGTATTTT
clone_size: many
d_call: -
j_call: TRBJ2-3
v_call: TRBV11-2

cdr3_aa: CTSSQDASLAKNILYF
cdr3_nt: TGCACCAGCAGCCAAGATGCCAGCCTAGCCAAAAACATTCTGTACTTC
clone_size: -
d_call: -
j_call: TRBJ2-4
v_call: TRBV4-3

cdr3_aa: CASSLEGSQPQHF
cdr3_nt: TGTGCCAGCAGCTTGGAAGGAAGTCAGCCCCAGCATTTT
clone_size: many
d_call: -
j_call: TRBJ1-5
v_call: TRBV5-6

cdr3_aa: CASSLSVELFF
cdr3_nt: TGTGCCAGTAGCTTGTCCGTGGAGCTGTTTTTT
clone_size: -
d_call: -
j_call: TRBJ2-2
v_call: TRBV5-5

cdr3_aa: CASSSWTSDNIEQFF
cdr3_nt: TGCGCCAGCAGCAGCTGGACTAGCGACAATATTGAGCAGTTCTTC
clone_size: -
d_call: TRBD2
j_call: TRBJ2-1
v_call: TRBV5-1

cdr3_aa: CAGNLGVPGLPHNKQFF
cdr3_nt: TGTGCCGGCAACTTAGGCGTACCGGGGCTCCCCCACAACAAGCAGTTCTTC
clone_size: -
d_call: -
j_call: TRBJ2-1
v_call: TRBV11-3

cdr3_aa: CASSYIADTGELFF
cdr3_nt: TGTGCCAGCAGTTATATCGCGGACACCGGGGAGCTGTTTTTT
clone_size: -
d_call: -
j_call: TRBJ2-2
v_call: TRBV6-5

cdr3_aa: CSVEAEEGVRGYIF
cdr3_nt: TGCAGCGTTGAAGCGGAAGAAGGGGTGCGTGGCTACATCTTC
clone_size: once
d_call: -
j_call: TRBJ1-2
v_call: TRBV29-1

cdr3_aa: CASNLIGAGRSTDTQYF
cdr3_nt: TGTGCCAGCAACTTAATCGGGGCGGGAAGGAGCACAGATACGCAGTATTTT
clone_size: -
d_call: -
j_call: TRBJ2-3
v_call: TRBV7-3

cdr3_aa: CASSQSPPPADNEQFF
cdr3_nt: TGCGCCAGCAGCCAATCCCCCCCACCGGCGGACAATGAACAGTTCTTC
clone_size: -
d_call: -
j_call: TRBJ2-1
v_call: TRBV4-3

cdr3_aa: CASTSPRKEFF
cdr3_nt: TGTGCCAGTACTTCTCCTAGAAAAGAGTTCTTC
clone_size: once
d_call: -
j_call: TRBJ2-1
v_call: TRBV6-5

cdr3_aa: CAGSLWVGSGMALKINTPYF
cdr3_nt: TGTGCCGGCAGCTTATGGGTTGGATCCGGGATGGCCCTAAAGATAAATACGCCGTATTTT
clone_size: -
d_call: -
j_call: TRBJ2-3
v_call: TRBV7-8

cdr3_aa: CASTPGLAGIEQYF
cdr3_nt: TGTGCCAGCACCCCAGGACTAGCGGGAATCGAGCAGTACTTC
clone_size: -
d_call: TRBD2
j_call: TRBJ2-7
v_call: TRBV28

cdr3_aa: CASSSRQGWAYEQYF
cdr3_nt: TGTGCCAGCAGCTCTCGACAGGGCTGGGCCTACGAGCAGTACTTC
clone_size: few
d_call: TRBD1
j_call: TRBJ2-7
v_call: TRBV9

cdr3_aa: CASSLILGAGTGDTQYF
cdr3_nt: TGCGCCAGCAGCTTGATCCTGGGGGCGGGAACTGGAGATACGCAGTACTTT
clone_size: few
d_call: -
j_call: TRBJ2-3
v_call: TRBV5-1

cdr3_aa: CPSSWGGDEQFF
cdr3_nt: TGTCCCAGCAGCTGGGGAGGGGATGAGCAGTTCTTC
clone_size: -
d_call: TRBD2
j_call: TRBJ2-1
v_call: TRBV5-4

cdr3_aa: CIVRSGGAYGNTF
cdr3_nt: TGCATCGTCCGATCTGGGGGCGCCTATGGCAACACCTTC
clone_size: -
d_call: -
j_call: TRBJ1-2
v_call: TRBV29-1

cdr3_aa: CIAMTTGTGTPYGQYF
cdr3_nt: TGCATCGCCATGACAACTGGGACCGGCACTCCCTACGGGCAGTACTTC
clone_size: -
d_call: -
j_call: TRBJ2-7
v_call: TRBV29-1

cdr3_aa: CASSFDHNRDTQYF
cdr3_nt: TGCGCCAGCAGCTTCGACCATAACAGAGATACGCAGTATTTT
clone_size: -
d_call: -
j_call: TRBJ2-3
v_call: TRBV5-1

cdr3_aa: CTSSYSLAGYTDTQYF
cdr3_nt: TGCACCAGCAGTTACTCTTTAGCGGGGTACACAGATACGCAGTATTTT
clone_size: -
d_call: TRBD2
j_call: TRBJ2-3
v_call: TRBV6-9

cdr3_aa: CASNQDGEGFNERYF
cdr3_nt: TGTGCCAGCAACCAGGACGGTGAGGGCTTCAACGAGCGGTACTTC
clone_size: -
d_call: -
j_call: TRBJ2-7
v_call: TRBV4-2

cdr3_aa: CASSSKEGAVDMQYF
cdr3_nt: TGTGCCAGCAGCTCCAAGGAGGGAGCGGTGGATATGCAGTATTTT
clone_size: -
d_call: -
j_call: TRBJ2-3
v_call: TRBV5-4

cdr3_aa: CASSDVYTGELFF
cdr3_nt: TGTGCCAGCTCGGACGTGTACACCGGGGAGCTGTTTTTT
clone_size: -
d_call: -
j_call: TRBJ2-2
v_call: TRBV9